These T cell receptor beta chains were read from a single sample in a study of T-cell reconstitution after alpha-beta-depleted transplantation in children. Each CDR3 protein gets one entry after TCRdb re-called the PCR reads with MiXCR. The repertoire holds 500,000 to 600,000 distinct CDR3 sequences, with around 16% as singletons. This sample comprised PBMCs from the stem cell graft donor, obtained from the stem cell graft. The receptors come from a human donor who donated a stem cell graft to a child with acute lymphoblastic leukemia. Each CDR3 is given with its conserved first and last residue. The order of the fields is CDR3 protein, CDR3 DNA, J gene, clone size, D gene, V gene. A D gene is named only where the DNA matches it firmly. Not every row has a clone size; where given, it reads once, few, many or a size class.

cdr3_aa: CASSGGTGGNQPQHF
cdr3_nt: TGTGCCAGCAGCGGAGGGACAGGAGGTAATCAGCCCCAGCATTTT
j_call: TRBJ1-5
clone_size: many
d_call: TRBD1
v_call: TRBV5-5

cdr3_aa: CASSRPGVGANVLTF
cdr3_nt: TGTGCCAGCAGCCGGCCAGGGGTCGGGGCCAACGTCCTGACTTTC
j_call: TRBJ2-6
clone_size: .
d_call: .
v_call: TRBV25-1

cdr3_aa: CASSISGSLMNTEAFF
cdr3_nt: TGTGCCAGTAGTATATCTGGCAGCCTAATGAACACTGAAGCTTTCTTT
j_call: TRBJ1-1
clone_size: few
d_call: .
v_call: TRBV19

cdr3_aa: CASSQHLASYEQYF
cdr3_nt: TGCGCCAGCAGCCAACACCTGGCGTCCTACGAGCAGTACTTC
j_call: TRBJ2-7
clone_size: .
d_call: .
v_call: TRBV4-1

cdr3_aa: CSASGTSGNNEQFF
cdr3_nt: TGCAGTGCTAGTGGGACTAGCGGAAACAATGAGCAGTTCTTC
j_call: TRBJ2-1
clone_size: few
d_call: TRBD2
v_call: TRBV20-1

cdr3_aa: CSARGGESNQPQHF
cdr3_nt: TGCAGTGCCAGAGGAGGGGAGAGCAATCAGCCCCAGCATTTT
j_call: TRBJ1-5
clone_size: .
d_call: .
v_call: TRBV20-1

cdr3_aa: CASSPRDTYEQYF
cdr3_nt: TGCGCCAGCAGCCCCCGGGACACATACGAGCAGTACTTC
j_call: TRBJ2-7
clone_size: few
d_call: .
v_call: TRBV5-1

cdr3_aa: CASSFLAGGPAEQYF
cdr3_nt: TGTGCCAGCTCATTTCTAGCGGGAGGGCCGGCCGAGCAGTACTTC
j_call: TRBJ2-7
clone_size: .
d_call: TRBD2
v_call: TRBV18

cdr3_aa: CATLGRAPYNEQFF
cdr3_nt: TGTGCCACGCTGGGGCGGGCGCCCTACAATGAGCAGTTCTTC
j_call: TRBJ2-1
clone_size: .
d_call: .
v_call: TRBV6-1

cdr3_aa: CASSLVTSGINEQFF
cdr3_nt: TGTGCCAGCAGCTTAGTGACTAGCGGGATTAATGAGCAGTTCTTC
j_call: TRBJ2-1
clone_size: .
d_call: TRBD2
v_call: TRBV7-3

cdr3_aa: CAGLWDIPGEQYF
cdr3_nt: TGCGCCGGCCTGTGGGACATTCCGGGGGAGCAGTACTTC
j_call: TRBJ2-7
clone_size: few
d_call: .
v_call: TRBV5-1

cdr3_aa: CASSTGDRMNTEAFF
cdr3_nt: TGTGCCAGCAGTACGGGGGACAGGATGAACACTGAAGCTTTCTTT
j_call: TRBJ1-1
clone_size: few
d_call: TRBD1
v_call: TRBV12-3/TRBV12-4

cdr3_aa: CASSLNPRNEQFF
cdr3_nt: TGCGCCAGCAGCTTGAATCCCAGGAATGAGCAGTTCTTC
j_call: TRBJ2-1
clone_size: .
d_call: .
v_call: TRBV5-1

cdr3_aa: CASSFGGAYNEQFF
cdr3_nt: TGTGCCAGCAGCTTTGGGGGAGCCTACAATGAGCAGTTCTTC
j_call: TRBJ2-1
clone_size: few
d_call: .
v_call: TRBV11-3

cdr3_aa: CASSYSPGSQPQHF
cdr3_nt: TGTGCCAGCAGTTACTCTCCAGGATCCCAGCCCCAGCATTTT
j_call: TRBJ1-5
clone_size: few
d_call: .
v_call: TRBV6-5

cdr3_aa: CSAGGFRGGQETQYF
cdr3_nt: TGCAGTGCTGGGGGCTTTCGCGGAGGCCAAGAGACCCAGTACTTC
j_call: TRBJ2-5
clone_size: .
d_call: .
v_call: TRBV20-1

cdr3_aa: CASSWLQGGSYEQYF
cdr3_nt: TGTGCCAGCAGTTGGCTACAGGGGGGCTCCTACGAGCAGTACTTC
j_call: TRBJ2-7
clone_size: .
d_call: TRBD1
v_call: TRBV27

cdr3_aa: CASSQWGPGSYEQYF
cdr3_nt: TGTGCCAGCAGCCAATGGGGGCCCGGCTCCTACGAGCAGTACTTC
j_call: TRBJ2-7
clone_size: .
d_call: .
v_call: TRBV14

cdr3_aa: CASSLLYSGQPQHF
cdr3_nt: TGTGCCAGCAGTTTACTTTACAGCGGCCAGCCCCAGCATTTT
j_call: TRBJ1-5
clone_size: few
d_call: .
v_call: TRBV27

cdr3_aa: CATLSLGPPRGARTEAFF
cdr3_nt: TGTGCCACCTTATCCCTCGGCCCCCCGAGGGGGGCGCGGACTGAAGCTTTCTTT
j_call: TRBJ1-1
clone_size: .
d_call: .
v_call: TRBV18

cdr3_aa: CASSFGRVYEQYF
cdr3_nt: TGTGCCAGCAGCTTCGGCAGAGTCTACGAGCAGTACTTC
j_call: TRBJ2-7
clone_size: few
d_call: .
v_call: TRBV5-5

cdr3_aa: CASSATGFNSPLHF
cdr3_nt: TGTGCCAGCAGCGCGACAGGATTTAATTCACCCCTCCACTTT
j_call: TRBJ1-6
clone_size: .
d_call: .
v_call: TRBV11-2

cdr3_aa: CASSWRDRAYEQYF
cdr3_nt: TGTGCCAGCAGCTGGCGGGACAGGGCCTACGAGCAGTACTTC
j_call: TRBJ2-7
clone_size: few
d_call: TRBD1
v_call: TRBV27

cdr3_aa: CASSLYSGGNEKLFF
cdr3_nt: TGTGCCAGCAGCCTATACAGTGGAGGTAATGAAAAACTGTTTTTT
j_call: TRBJ1-4
clone_size: .
d_call: .
v_call: TRBV7-9

cdr3_aa: CASGLALADTQYF
cdr3_nt: TGTGCTAGTGGTTTAGCCCTCGCAGATACGCAGTATTTT
j_call: TRBJ2-3
clone_size: .
d_call: .
v_call: TRBV12-5

cdr3_aa: CATSSHQRAEQFF
cdr3_nt: TGTGCCACCAGCAGCCATCAACGGGCCGAGCAGTTCTTC
j_call: TRBJ2-1
clone_size: few
d_call: .
v_call: TRBV15

cdr3_aa: CSAPDSYGYTF
cdr3_nt: TGCAGTGCCCCCGACTCCTATGGCTACACCTTC
j_call: TRBJ1-2
clone_size: .
d_call: .
v_call: TRBV20-1

cdr3_aa: CASSFDRDYGYTF
cdr3_nt: TGTGCCAGCAGTTTTGACAGGGATTATGGCTACACCTTC
j_call: TRBJ1-2
clone_size: few
d_call: TRBD1
v_call: TRBV12-3/TRBV12-4

cdr3_aa: CASSYDKDRYNEQFF
cdr3_nt: TGTGCCAGCAGCTACGACAAGGACAGGTACAATGAGCAGTTCTTC
j_call: TRBJ2-1
clone_size: few
d_call: TRBD1
v_call: TRBV13

cdr3_aa: CASSLDGRSPYNEQFF
cdr3_nt: TGTGCCAGCAGCCTTGACGGCCGGAGTCCCTACAATGAGCAGTTCTTC
j_call: TRBJ2-1
clone_size: .
d_call: .
v_call: TRBV12-3/TRBV12-4

cdr3_aa: CASSLNSRNEQYF
cdr3_nt: TGTGCCAGCAGTTTAAACTCCAGAAACGAGCAGTACTTC
j_call: TRBJ2-7
clone_size: .
d_call: .
v_call: TRBV27

cdr3_aa: CASSSGPLTGAFF
cdr3_nt: TGTGCCAGCAGTTCCGGGCCTCTTACTGGAGCTTTCTTT
j_call: TRBJ1-1
clone_size: .
d_call: .
v_call: TRBV27

cdr3_aa: CASSYLQAGGRGGNTGELFF
cdr3_nt: TGTGCCAGCAGTTACCTCCAGGCAGGCGGTCGTGGGGGAAACACCGGGGAGCTGTTTTTT
j_call: TRBJ2-2
clone_size: few
d_call: .
v_call: TRBV6-2/TRBV6-3

cdr3_aa: CATSRDNQRPYEQYF
cdr3_nt: TGTGCCACCAGCAGAGATAACCAGCGGCCTTACGAGCAGTACTTC
j_call: TRBJ2-7
clone_size: few
d_call: .
v_call: TRBV15

cdr3_aa: CSAHTGGQGQSNTGELFF
cdr3_nt: TGCAGCGCTCACACTGGGGGTCAGGGGCAATCGAACACCGGGGAGCTGTTTTTT
j_call: TRBJ2-2
clone_size: .
d_call: .
v_call: TRBV29-1